These T cell receptor beta chains were read from a single sample in a study of post-analysis software for immune sequencing data. MiXCR, run by TCRdb on the PCR reads, gives a single entry per CDR3 protein. This sample has 430,000 or so distinct CDR3 sequences, with 30% to 45% found just once. Sequenced material: blood. The source of these receptors is a girl aged 2-10 years with multiple sclerosis. CDR3s include the opening cysteine and the closing phenylalanine or tryptophan. D genes are given only for firm matches. A clone size is listed for some rows: how often the clone was seen (once, few, many), or a class if it is expanded.

cdr3_nt	cdr3_aa	d_call	cdr3_length	clone_size	j_call	v_call
TGCAGCGTTGTGGACCTTTCGCCCTGGGAGACCCAGTACTTC	CSVVDLSPWETQYF	-	14	few	TRBJ2-5	TRBV29-1
TGTGCCAGCAGTGCCTTTTGGGGGCGGGGGGACCTCTACAATGAGCAGTTCTTC	CASSAFWGRGDLYNEQFF	TRBD2	18	-	TRBJ2-1	TRBV25-1
TGTGCCAGCAGCGAAACATCAGGGTTTATTGAAGCTTTCTTT	CASSETSGFIEAFF	-	14	-	TRBJ1-1	TRBV4-2
TGCAGTGTCAGGCCGGCTAGCGGAGCCAAAAACATTCAGTACTTC	CSVRPASGAKNIQYF	TRBD2	15	few	TRBJ2-4	TRBV20-1
TGTGCCAGCAGCCGAGGTGGGGTCAATGAGCAGTTCTTC	CASSRGGVNEQFF	-	13	few	TRBJ2-1	TRBV11-2
TGTGCCAGCAGCCAGGGAGGGACTAGCGGCAACAATGAGCAGTTCTTC	CASSQGGTSGNNEQFF	TRBD2	16	-	TRBJ2-1	TRBV3-1
TGCGCCAGCAGCCGCCCCCCCCGGAACGAGCAGTACTTC	CASSRPPRNEQYF	-	13	few	TRBJ2-7	TRBV5-1
TGCGCCAGCAGCCAAGCCTCCTTAGCCGGGCTGCGGGTCTATGGCTACACCTTC	CASSQASLAGLRVYGYTF	-	18	-	TRBJ1-2	TRBV4-3
TGTGCCAGCAGTTCAGGACCCCTGGGGACGCAGTATTTT	CASSSGPLGTQYF	-	13	-	TRBJ2-3	TRBV28
TGTGCCAGCAGCACTCGGACAGGGTTGGGCTATGGCTACACCTTC	CASSTRTGLGYGYTF	TRBD1	15	-	TRBJ1-2	TRBV9
TGTGCCAGCAGCCAAGTCGGTACTTGGGACAGGGTAGGAGAGACCCAGTACTTC	CASSQVGTWDRVGETQYF	TRBD1	18	-	TRBJ2-5	TRBV3-1
TGTGCCACCAGCACCTTAGCCCGGGACTCCCCTTACGGTGAGCAGTTCTTC	CATSTLARDSPYGEQFF	-	17	-	TRBJ2-1	TRBV15
TGTGCCAGCAGCCGATCGGGGAATCAGCCCCAGCATTTT	CASSRSGNQPQHF	-	13	few	TRBJ1-5	TRBV7-6
TGTGCCAGCAGTTCCCCCTCAAGCGGGAAAGGAAGGTTCTTC	CASSSPSSGKGRFF	TRBD2	14	few	TRBJ2-1	TRBV28
TGTGCCAGCAGCGACTTACTAGCGGCCAATTGGAATGAGCAGTTCTTC	CASSDLLAANWNEQFF	TRBD2	16	-	TRBJ2-1	TRBV7-3
TGTGCCAGCAGTTACTCGTACGGTGGGAGGCGGTGCGATGAGCAGTTCTTC	CASSYSYGGRRCDEQFF	-	17	-	TRBJ2-1	TRBV6-6
TGCGCCAGCAGCGGGGACAGGGGTTTGGTCACTGAAGCTTTCTTT	CASSGDRGLVTEAFF	TRBD1	15	-	TRBJ1-1	TRBV5-1
TGTGCCAGCAGTTACCAAAGGACAGGGAGGAGTTCACCCCTCCACTTT	CASSYQRTGRSSPLHF	TRBD1	16	-	TRBJ1-6	TRBV6-5
TGTGCCAGCAGTAGCCTGGGACAGCCTTTTGGCTACACCTTC	CASSSLGQPFGYTF	TRBD1	14	-	TRBJ1-2	TRBV7-9
TGCAGCGTTGAAGAGAGGAGGAGCTCCTACGAGCAGTACTTC	CSVEERRSSYEQYF	-	14	-	TRBJ2-7	TRBV29-1
TGTGCCAGCAGTCCGTGGACGGTTAACTATGGCTACACCTTC	CASSPWTVNYGYTF	-	14	-	TRBJ1-2	TRBV6-6
TGCGCCAGCAGCGACCTTGTAGGTGGGCAGTACTTC	CASSDLVGGQYF	-	12	few	TRBJ2-7	TRBV5-1
TGTGCCAGCAGTGGCGGGACTTCGTTACGCTCCTACAACGAGCAGTTCTTC	CASSGGTSLRSYNEQFF	-	17	few	TRBJ2-1	TRBV25-1
TGTGCCAGCAGGGAGACGGCTAGCTATGGCTACACCTTC	CASRETASYGYTF	-	13	-	TRBJ1-2	TRBV12-3/TRBV12-4
TGTGCCAGCAGCTTAGGGGGGCCGGGCAATGAGCAGTTCTTC	CASSLGGPGNEQFF	-	14	-	TRBJ2-1	TRBV11-2
TGCGCCAGCAGTGATGGGGGACAGGGTAACGGAGAGACCCAGTACTTC	CASSDGGQGNGETQYF	TRBD1	16	few	TRBJ2-5	TRBV10-2
TGTGCCAGCAGTCTACAAGGGGGGGGCAGGTACCAAGAGACCCAGTACTTC	CASSLQGGGRYQETQYF	-	17	few	TRBJ2-5	TRBV28
TGCAGCGTTGCACCGGGGAACACCGGGGAGCTGTTTTTT	CSVAPGNTGELFF	-	13	-	TRBJ2-2	TRBV29-1
TGCGCCAGCAGCTTGGCCCGGTTACAGGGCGACGAGCAGTACTTC	CASSLARLQGDEQYF	-	15	-	TRBJ2-7	TRBV5-1
TGTGCCAGCAGCTTAAGGGACGACGGGGCCTACGAGCAGTACTTC	CASSLRDDGAYEQYF	-	15	few	TRBJ2-7	TRBV7-7
TGTGCCAGCAGCGAGCGGGAGGGGAATAATGAGCAGTTCTTC	CASSEREGNNEQFF	TRBD2	14	few	TRBJ2-1	TRBV27
TGTGCCAGCAGCTTAGGGGCAGAGGGGTTAGCGAATTCACCCCTCCACTTT	CASSLGAEGLANSPLHF	-	17	few	TRBJ1-6	TRBV7-6
TGCAGCGTTGAGTTGGGGGCTTTTAATGAGCAGTTCTTC	CSVELGAFNEQFF	-	13	-	TRBJ2-1	TRBV29-1
TGCGCCAGCGGCTTCGTAGGGGGGCCTGAGTACGAGCAGTACTTC	CASGFVGGPEYEQYF	-	15	-	TRBJ2-7	TRBV5-1
TGTGCCAGCAGCTTAGACGGGGGGGTCAACAATGAGCAGTTCTTC	CASSLDGGVNNEQFF	TRBD2	15	-	TRBJ2-1	TRBV7-7
TGCAGTGCTAGTGGGCCCCTCAGCGAGCAGTACTTC	CSASGPLSEQYF	-	12	few	TRBJ2-7	TRBV20-1
TGCGCCAGCAGCCAAGATCGGGGAGCAACTAATGAAAAACTGTTTTTT	CASSQDRGATNEKLFF	-	16	-	TRBJ1-4	TRBV4-1
TGCAGTGCTAGAGGCGATGGCTACACCTTC	CSARGDGYTF	-	10	few	TRBJ1-2	TRBV20-1
TGCAGCGTTGAAGCCCGTGGGGACGGCTACACCTTC	CSVEARGDGYTF	-	12	few	TRBJ1-2	TRBV29-1
TGTGCCAGCAGTTTGCGGGTCTCCTACAATGAGCAGTTCTTC	CASSLRVSYNEQFF	-	14	few	TRBJ2-1	TRBV28
TGCAGTGCCGACGGACTAGCGGGAACAACGTACGAGCAGTACTTC	CSADGLAGTTYEQYF	TRBD2	15	-	TRBJ2-7	TRBV20-1
TGCAGTGCTCGGACGGGGAACTATGGCTACACCTTC	CSARTGNYGYTF	-	12	many	TRBJ1-2	TRBV20-1
TGTGCCAGCACCCTTGGGGTCTATGGCTACACCTTC	CASTLGVYGYTF	-	12	-	TRBJ1-2	TRBV12-3/TRBV12-4
TGTGCCAGCAGTGCTTCGCCAACTAACTATGGCTACACCTTC	CASSASPTNYGYTF	-	14	few	TRBJ1-2	TRBV2
TGTGCCAGCAGCTTCGGAGAGAGTTCTGAAGCTTTCTTT	CASSFGESSEAFF	-	13	-	TRBJ1-1	TRBV7-9
TGTGCCAGCAGTGACGGGGGGGCCGGTAGCAATGAGCAGTTCTTC	CASSDGGAGSNEQFF	TRBD2	15	-	TRBJ2-1	TRBV27
TGCGCCAGCAGCACCTACACCGGATTCGGAGAGACCCAGTACTTC	CASSTYTGFGETQYF	-	15	few	TRBJ2-5	TRBV5-1
TGTGCCAGCAGCTCCGGGGACAACAATCAGCCCCAGCATTTT	CASSSGDNNQPQHF	-	14	once	TRBJ1-5	TRBV12-3/TRBV12-4
TGTGCCCCTCGAGGACCTTTTGGAGCTTTCTTT	CAPRGPFGAFF	-	11	once	TRBJ1-1	TRBV2
TGCGCCAGCAGTGATTCAGGGGGCATCGCAGATACGCAGTATTTT	CASSDSGGIADTQYF	TRBD1	15	-	TRBJ2-3	TRBV10-2
TGTGCCAGCAGGACTAGCGGGAGGGGCAATGAGCAGTTCTTC	CASRTSGRGNEQFF	TRBD2	14	-	TRBJ2-1	TRBV6-1
TGCAGTGCTATCAGGGTCTCCGTGACCCAGTACTTC	CSAIRVSVTQYF	-	12	-	TRBJ2-5	TRBV20-1
TGTGCCAGCAGCGAGGTGTGGGGAGAGACCCAGTACTTC	CASSEVWGETQYF	-	13	-	TRBJ2-5	TRBV9
TGTGCCACCAGTGGTGCGAGCGGCACAGATACGCAGTATTTT	CATSGASGTDTQYF	-	14	-	TRBJ2-3	TRBV24-1